This T cell receptor (beta chain) was captured by sequencing in a study of blood T cell repertoires in COVID-19. Sequenced by immunoSEQ multiplex PCR; TCRdb stores in-frame clones only, minus some. This sample has about 90,000 clones, with 75% to 85% found just once. Trimming removed 0 bases from V and 8 bases from J; junction bases left unmatched: 4. CDR3 length: 14 residues. Per germline, CDR1 KGHSH and CDR2 LQKENI. The specimen sequenced was peripheral blood. This clonotype was obtained from a human donor in a cohort sampled during active COVID-19. The gene calls are TRBV18 and TRBJ2-1; TRBD1 matches 7 bases. CDR3 bases: TGTGCCAGCTCACCACCTGGGACAGTACATGAGCAGTTCTTC. Its protein is CASSPPGTVHEQFF.